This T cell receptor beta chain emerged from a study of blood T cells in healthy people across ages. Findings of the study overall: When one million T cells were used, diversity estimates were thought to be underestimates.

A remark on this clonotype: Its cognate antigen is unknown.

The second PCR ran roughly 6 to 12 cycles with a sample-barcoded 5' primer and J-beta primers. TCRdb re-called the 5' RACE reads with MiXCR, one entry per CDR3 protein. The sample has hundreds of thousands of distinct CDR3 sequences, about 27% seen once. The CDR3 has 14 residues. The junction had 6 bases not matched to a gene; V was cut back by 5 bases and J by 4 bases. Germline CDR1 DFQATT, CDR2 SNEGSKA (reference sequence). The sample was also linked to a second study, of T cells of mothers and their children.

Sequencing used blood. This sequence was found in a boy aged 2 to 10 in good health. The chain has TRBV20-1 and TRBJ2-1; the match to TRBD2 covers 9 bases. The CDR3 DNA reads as TGCAGTGCTCGTGGGACTAGCAGATACAATGAGCAGTTCTTC. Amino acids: CSARGTSRYNEQFF.